One and the same sample provided the 16 T cell receptor beta chains below, sequenced in a study of T cells after somatic rescue of genetic block. Generated by immunoSEQ multiplex PCR, the TCRdb table keeps only in-frame clones and is missing some. The table has more than 13,000 clones, roughly 70% seen once. The sample taken for sequencing was peripheral blood mononuclear cells (PBMCs). The receptor set was obtained from a boy aged 5 to 17.

The J gene is TRBJ2-6, the V gene TRBV5-4, with D perhaps TRBD1 (6 bases). V lost 0 bases and J 4 bases, leaving 11 bases between the germline ends. Germline CDR1 reads SGHNT; CDR2 reads YYREEE (reference sequence). The CDR3 contains 16 residues. The CDR3 sequence: CASSLGTVIGANVLTF. The CDR3 DNA reads TGTGCCAGCAGCTTGGGGACAGTGATCGGGGCCAACGTCCTGACTTTC.

The genes are TRBV27 and TRBJ1-1, with D maybe TRBD1 (5 bases). This CDR3 region has 15 residues. V dropped 3 bases and J dropped 0 bases, with 11 bases sitting between them. CDR1 is MNHEY, CDR2 SMNVEV, per germline (reference sequence). The CDR3 sequence is CASSFLGRMNTEAFF. CDR3 DNA: TGTGCCAGCAGTTTTTTGGGACGGATGAACACTGAAGCTTTCTTT.

The genes are TRBV5-1 and TRBJ1-4, with 9 bases that match TRBD1. The CDR3 has 16 amino acids. V gave up 2 bases and J gave up 4 bases; unmatched junction bases: 6. CDR1 and CDR2 from the germline V gene are SGHRS and YFSETQ. The CDR3 spells CASSLFGTGLNEKLFF. CDR3 nucleotides: TGCGCCAGCAGCTTATTCGGGACAGGGCTTAATGAAAAACTGTTTTTT.

This clone has more than one count but fewer than ten. The chain employs TRBV11-3 and TRBJ2-2; possibly TRBD1 or TRBD2 for D (7 bases each). Per the germline V gene, CDR1 is SGHNT and CDR2 is YENEEA. The CDR3 is 16 residues long. V was cut by 5 bases and J by 4 bases, with 17 bases left in between. The CDR3 DNA sequence: TGTGCCAGCAGCCCGGGGAGGGGGCGGGTCACCGGGGAGCTGTTTTTT. Translated: CASSPGRGRVTGELFF.

This clone came up once. The gene calls are TRBV18 and TRBJ1-2; 9 bases align to TRBD1. The germline CDR1 and CDR2 sequences are KGHSH and LQKENI. V shed 4 bases, J shed 7 bases, and the junction held 10 bases outside the gene matches. The length of the CDR3 is 15 residues. CDR3 protein: CASSLPTGGKGGYTF. DNA for the CDR3: TGTGCCAGCTCACTCCCGACAGGGGGAAAGGGTGGCTACACCTTC.

V and J are TRBV6-1 and TRBJ1-5; D gene unclear. Deletions cut 6 bases from V and 4 bases from J, with 10 bases between. The CDR3 has 13 amino acids. Germline CDR1 MNHNS, CDR2 SASEGT. The DNA of the CDR3 is TGTGCCAGCAGGAACCCCCAAAATCAGCCCCAGCATTTT. Its translation: CASRNPQNQPQHF.

V gene TRBV7-9 combines with J gene TRBJ2-7, with a weak D call TRBD2 (6 bases). The CDR3 covers 13 residues. The V gene's germline CDR1 is SEHNR and CDR2 FQNEAQ (reference sequence). Trimming cost V 4 bases and J 3 bases, with 10 bases left between them. CDR3 bases: TGTGCCAGCAGCTCCCGGGACTTCTACGAGCAGTACTTC. This gives the protein CASSSRDFYEQYF. The entire variable domain, with the rest obtained from reference TRBV7-9 and TRBJ2-7, is as follows: DTGVSQNPRHKITKRGQNVTFRCDPISEHNRLYWYRQTLGQGPEFLTYFQNEAQLEKSRLLSDRFSAERPKGSFSTLEIQRTEQGDSAMYLCASSSRDFYEQYFGPGTRLTVT.

The count of this clone is one. This chain joins TRBV19 and TRBJ2-3; 10 nucleotides align to TRBD2. CDR3 size: 16 residues. The junction had 2 bases not matched to a gene; V was cut back by 2 bases and J by 0 bases. The germline gives CDR1 LNHDA, CDR2 SQIVND (reference sequence). The CDR3 bases are TGTGCCAGTAGTATAAGGACTAGCGGTAGCACAGATACGCAGTATTTT. Protein product: CASSIRTSGSTDTQYF.

This clone was counted a few times. Here the CDR3 reads CASSSDGTNEKLFF. The DNA of the CDR3 is TGTGCCAGTAGCTCCGACGGTACTAATGAAAAACTGTTTTTT. The J gene is TRBJ1-4, the V gene TRBV19; D is undetermined. Germline-derived CDR1 and CDR2 are LNHDA and SQIVND (reference sequence). CDR3 length equals 14 residues. The V end lost 6 bases, the J end lost 2 bases, and 10 bases lay between the germline ends. Full variable domain (outside the CDR3, taken from reference TRBV19 and TRBJ1-4): DGGITQSPKYLFRKEGQNVTLSCEQNLNHDAMYWYRQDPGQGLRLIYYSQIVNDFQKGDIAEGYSVSREKKESFPLTVTSAQKNPTAFYLCASSSDGTNEKLFFGSGTQLSVL.

J is TRBJ2-1 and V is TRBV6-6; possibly TRBD1 or TRBD2 for D (5 bases each). This CDR3 has 14 amino acids. V lost 0 bases, J lost 4 bases, and 7 bases lay in between. CDR1 and CDR2 from the germline V gene are MNHNY and SVGAGI (reference sequence). CDR3 coding DNA: TGTGCCAGCAGTTACTCAGGGGAGTACAATGAGCAGTTCTTC. Amino acids: CASSYSGEYNEQFF.

This clone appeared a few times. The chain combines TRBV11-1 with TRBJ1-1; tentative D call: TRBD1 (5 bases). This CDR3 is built from 13 residues. The V gene's germline CDR1 is SGHAT and CDR2 FQDESV (reference sequence). With 2 bases removed from V and 2 bases from J, the gap between germline ends came to 6 bases. This CDR3 reads CASSLTGNTEAFF. Written as DNA, the CDR3 is TGTGCCAGCAGCTTAACAGGTAACACTGAAGCTTTCTTT.

This clone was found once. The genes are TRBV5-1 and TRBJ1-1, with D unclear. The germline CDR1 and CDR2 sequences are SGHRS and YFSETQ. The CDR3 contains 14 residues. Deletions cut 4 bases from V and 3 bases from J, with 13 bases between. The DNA of the CDR3 is TGCGCCAGCAGCGCGGGCCCCGTGGACACTGAAGCTTTCTTT. Its protein product is CASSAGPVDTEAFF. Filled out from reference TRBV5-1 and TRBJ1-1, the complete variable domain reads KAGVTQTPRYLIKTRGQQVTLSCSPISGHRSVSWYQQTPGQGLQFLFEYFSETQRNKGNFPGRFSGRQFSNSRSEMNVSTLELGDSALYLCASSAGPVDTEAFFGQGTRLTVV.

The chain links TRBV7-2 to TRBJ2-6; 8 nucleotides match TRBD2. Germline-derived CDR1 and CDR2 are SGHTA and FQGNSA. The CDR3 contains 22 residues. V shed 0 bases, J shed 0 bases, and the junction held 16 bases outside the gene matches. CDR3 DNA: TGTGCCAGCAGCTTAGCGTCAGCGGGAGTCTGGGTAGGGTCCTCTGGGGCCAACGTCCTGACTTTC. Protein: CASSLASAGVWVGSSGANVLTF.

This clone was picked up a small number of times. V gene TRBV7-9 combines with J gene TRBJ2-5; D may correspond to TRBD1 or TRBD2 (6 bases each). Germline V gene data show CDR1 as SEHNR and CDR2 as FQNEAQ (reference sequence). This CDR3 is built from 15 residues. V lost 5 bases to trimming and J lost 0 bases, with 13 bases between them. CDR3 bases: TGTGCCAGCAGCAGGGGGGACCCTAACCAAGAGACCCAGTACTTC. It translates to CASSRGDPNQETQYF.

In DNA, the CDR3 is TGTGCCTGGAAGGGGGGGTCTAGCACAGATACGCAGTATTTT. It specifies CAWKGGSSTDTQYF. The chain is built from TRBV30 and TRBJ2-3; D possibly corresponds to TRBD2 (7 bases). The CDR3 runs 14 residues. Germline values: CDR1 GTSNPN, CDR2 SVGIG (reference sequence). Trimming cost V 4 bases and J 0 bases, with 11 bases left between them.

This chain links TRBV27 with TRBJ1-6; D is unclear. Germline V gives CDR1 MNHEY, CDR2 SMNVEV (reference sequence). The CDR3 is 17 amino acids. V lost 5 bases and J 0 bases, leaving 14 bases between the germline ends. This CDR3 reads CASSPRGFLSYNSPLHF. For the CDR3, the DNA is TGTGCCAGCAGTCCACGCGGTTTTCTCTCCTATAATTCACCCCTCCACTTT.